The present T cell receptor beta chain was sequenced within a study of T cells after yellow fever vaccination. V was cut by 3 bases and J by 0 bases, with 9 bases left in between. This CDR3 region has 16 residues. Study conclusions and caveats: CD4 and CD8 compartments shared a small share of clonotypes, likely from convergent recombination. Peaking on day 5 versus 15, the secondary response was faster but weaker. High-abundance clonotypes from the bulk population could contaminate FACS-sorted repertoires.

Making TCR cDNA involved 5'RACE template switching, which added UMIs and a universal primer site. TCRdb redid the calling of the 5' RACE reads with MiXCR, one entry per CDR3 protein. The sample carries more than 450,000 distinct CDR3 sequences, roughly a fifth recorded once. This clonotype showed up just a few times. As yet, its antigen is unknown. This clonotype was sampled from a man between 18 and 29 years old who received the YFV17D yellow fever vaccine. This material consisted of PBMCs, taken approximately 22 days after the first yellow fever vaccination. This chain links TRBV12-3 or TRBV12-4 with TRBJ1-6; D gene ambiguous. The CDR3 loop is CASSFGPSSYNSPLHF. CDR3 bases: TGTGCCAGCAGTTTCGGGCCAAGCTCCTATAATTCACCCCTCCACTTT.